These T cell receptor beta chains were read from a single sample in a study of blood T cells in healthy people across ages. TCRdb re-called the 5' RACE reads with MiXCR, one entry per CDR3 protein. This table holds about a million distinct CDR3 sequences, less than 45% found once. The specimen sequenced was blood. The receptors were gathered from a man younger than 35 in good health. The CDR3 runs from the conserved cysteine through the conserved F or W. D genes are given only for firm matches. Some rows mark clone size as missing; the rest say once, few, many or name a class of expanded clone.

DNA | CDR3 | size | V | D | J
TGCGCCAGCAGCCGGGACCGCCCCTCCACAGATACGCCGTATTTT | CASSRDRPSTDTPYF | . | TRBV5-1 | . | TRBJ2-3
TGCAGTGCTAGTTTAACAGGGAGGGAGACCCAGTACTTC | CSASLTGRETQYF | few | TRBV20-1 | . | TRBJ2-5
TGCAGTGCTGGAAAGGACGGGAATTCACCCCTCCACTTT | CSAGKDGNSPLHF | . | TRBV20-1 | . | TRBJ1-6
TGCGCCAGCAGCCAGCACCAAGACCAGAAGACCCAGTACTTC | CASSQHQDQKTQYF | few | TRBV4-1 | . | TRBJ2-5
TGTGCCACCTCCCACTATAATTCACCCCTCCACTTT | CATSHYNSPLHF | . | TRBV6-1 | . | TRBJ1-6
TGCAGTGCTAGAGAGCCGCGACTCCACAATGAGCAGTTCTTC | CSAREPRLHNEQFF | . | TRBV20-1 | . | TRBJ2-1
TGTGCCAGCAGTTACTCGGGGACAGGGTCCTATGGCTACACCTTC | CASSYSGTGSYGYTF | few | TRBV6-2/TRBV6-3 | TRBD1 | TRBJ1-2
TGTGCCAGCAGCTTGGACAGTTCGAACACTGAAGCTTTCTTT | CASSLDSSNTEAFF | few | TRBV7-2 | . | TRBJ1-1
TGTGCCACCCGGGGGCATGGGGCCTATAATGAGCAGTTCTTC | CATRGHGAYNEQFF | few | TRBV24-1 | . | TRBJ2-1
TGTGCCAGCAGCTTAGGGACTTCTACTCTGACTTCCTACAATGAGCAGTTCTTC | CASSLGTSTLTSYNEQFF | . | TRBV11-3 | . | TRBJ2-1